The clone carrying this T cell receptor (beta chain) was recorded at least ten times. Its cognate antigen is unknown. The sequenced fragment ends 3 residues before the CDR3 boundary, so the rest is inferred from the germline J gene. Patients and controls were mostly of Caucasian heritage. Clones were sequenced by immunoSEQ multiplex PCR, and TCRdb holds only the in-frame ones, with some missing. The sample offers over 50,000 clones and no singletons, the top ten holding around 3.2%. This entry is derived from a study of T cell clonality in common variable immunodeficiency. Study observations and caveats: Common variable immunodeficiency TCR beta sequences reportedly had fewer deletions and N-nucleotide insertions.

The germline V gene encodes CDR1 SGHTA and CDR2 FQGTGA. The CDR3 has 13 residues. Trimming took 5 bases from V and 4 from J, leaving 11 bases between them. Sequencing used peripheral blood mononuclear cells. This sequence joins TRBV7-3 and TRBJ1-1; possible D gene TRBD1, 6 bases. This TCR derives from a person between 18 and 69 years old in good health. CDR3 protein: CASSKQGSTEAFF. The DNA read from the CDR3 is TGTGCCAGCAGCAAACAGGGCAGCACTGAA.